The 26 T cell receptor beta chains reported below all come from one sample, sequenced in a study of blood T cell repertoires in COVID-19. Clones were read by immunoSEQ multiplex PCR, and TCRdb kept only the in-frame ones, dropping some. The sample lists about 83,000 clones, more than 75% occurring once. Sequenced: peripheral blood. The receptors were gathered from an elderly woman with active or convalescent COVID-19.

V and J are TRBV30 and TRBJ1-1; 9 bases line up with TRBD1. The CDR3 consists of 15 residues. The V and J ends lost 5 bases and 4 bases, in that order; junction bases with no gene match: 11. CDR1 is GTSNPN and CDR2 is SVGIG in the germline V gene (reference sequence). The CDR3 sequence is CAWVGTGYLGTEAFF. The CDR3 coding sequence is TGTGCCTGGGTGGGGACAGGGTATTTGGGCACTGAAGCTTTCTTT.

The chain links TRBV24-1 to TRBJ2-7, with TRBD2 identical over 8 bases. V lost 1 base, J lost 0 bases, and 4 bases stayed unmatched. The CDR3 is made up of 16 amino acids. CDR1 is KGHDR, CDR2 SFDVKD, per germline. CDR3 nucleotide sequence: TGTGCCACCAGTGATTTCTCAGCGGGGGCCTCCTACGAGCAGTACTTC. Amino acid sequence: CATSDFSAGASYEQYF.

CDR3 coding DNA: TGTGCCAGCAGGACAGGGCTACCGTACAATGAGCAGTTCTTC. Encoded protein: CASRTGLPYNEQFF. The chain links TRBV27 to TRBJ2-1, with TRBD1 matching over 7 bases. CDR3 length equals 14 residues. Germline values: CDR1 MNHEY, CDR2 SMNVEV (reference sequence). The J segment lost 4 bases and the V segment lost 6 bases, leaving 6 bases of the junction unmatched.

The chain recombines TRBV18 with TRBJ2-5, with a weak D call TRBD1 (6 bases). Trimming removed 6 bases from V and 1 base from J, with 12 bases in between. The CDR3 has 14 residues. Germline CDR1 is KGHSH and CDR2 is LQKENI. Here the CDR3 DNA reads TGTGCCAGCTCTCGAGGGGGATCCCAAGAGACCCAGTACTTC. It is translated as CASSRGGSQETQYF.

V usage is TRBV5-5 and J usage is TRBJ2-7; TRBD1 agrees at 9 bases. V shed 5 bases, J shed 2 bases, and the junction held 5 bases outside the gene matches. The CDR3 length is 14 residues. Germline lookup yields CDR1 SGHKS and CDR2 YYEKEE (reference sequence). The DNA for the CDR3 is TGTGCCAGCAGGGCCGGGACAGGGCCCTACGAGCAGTACTTC. It specifies CASRAGTGPYEQYF. Using reference TRBV5-5 and TRBJ2-7 for the parts outside the CDR3, the full variable domain is DAGVTQSPTHLIKTRGQQVTLRCSPISGHKSVSWYQQVLGQGPQFIFQYYEKEERGRGNFPDRFSARQFPNYSSELNVNALLLGDSALYLCASRAGTGPYEQYFGPGTRLTVT.

The rearrangement joins TRBV27 to TRBJ1-3, with D perhaps TRBD1 (5 bases). From germline, CDR1 is MNHEY and CDR2 SMNVEV (reference sequence). This CDR3 region has 14 residues. Trimming pared 10 bases from V and 4 bases from J, leaving 17 bases between. This CDR3 is CATARGGGGNTIYF. The DNA of the CDR3 is TGTGCCACCGCCCGTGGGGGAGGCGGAAACACCATATATTTT.

This clone was picked up one time. The chain couples TRBV4-1 to TRBJ2-5; D is undetermined. V lost 5 bases and J lost 1, with 8 bases in between. The V gene's germline CDR1 is MGHRA and CDR2 YSYEKL. The CDR3 has 13 amino acids. CDR3 coding DNA: TGCGCCAGCAGCTTGGGCCCCCAAGAGACCCAGTACTTC. It translates to CASSLGPQETQYF.

The V and J genes are TRBV3-1 (or the pseudogene TRBV3-2) and TRBJ2-5, with 14 bases that match TRBD2. J gave up 4 bases and V 1 base, and 11 bases lay outside the gene matches. The CDR3 covers 19 residues. The germline V gene has CDR1 LGHDT and CDR2 YNNKEL (reference sequence). CDR3 sequence reads: CASSQGTSGGKLFRETQYF. The CDR3 DNA reads TGTGCCAGCAGCCAAGGGACTAGCGGGGGGAAACTTTTCCGAGAGACCCAGTACTTC.

V and J are TRBV10-1 and TRBJ2-1; 7 bases map to TRBD2. The germline V gene encodes CDR1 WNHNN and CDR2 SYGVQD (reference sequence). The V segment lost 3 bases and the J segment 9 bases; nucleotides outside the gene matches: 5. The CDR3 contains 13 residues. The CDR3 region is CASSDAGVGEQFF. CDR3 DNA sequence: TGCGCCAGCAGTGACGCGGGGGTCGGTGAGCAGTTCTTC.

The V gene is TRBV19, the J gene TRBJ1-6; 9 bases align to TRBD1. V dropped 5 bases and J dropped 6; count of bases not matched to a gene: 5. The germline V gene has CDR1 LNHDA and CDR2 SQIVND (reference sequence). The CDR3 spans 15 residues. In nucleotides, the CDR3 is TGTGCCAGTAGTCCTACAGGGGGCATTAATTCACCCCTCCACTTT. Translation: CASSPTGGINSPLHF.

The chain recombines TRBV19 with TRBJ1-4; D gene uncertain. V lost 6 bases to trimming and J lost 4 bases, with 15 bases between them. Germline CDR1 reads LNHDA; CDR2 reads SQIVND (reference sequence). The CDR3 consists of 15 residues. CDR3 region: CASSLEGRDNEKLFF. The CDR3 DNA reads TGTGCCAGTAGCCTTGAAGGGAGGGATAATGAAAAACTGTTTTTT.

V and J are TRBV28 and TRBJ2-7; D unclear. The V end lost 3 bases, the J end lost 1 base, and 10 bases lay between the germline ends. There are 14 residues in the CDR3. Germline-derived CDR1 and CDR2 are MDHEN and SYDVKM. Written as DNA, the CDR3 is TGTGCCAGCAGTTTGGTACAGTCTTCCTACGAGCAGTACTTC. It translates to CASSLVQSSYEQYF.

The rearrangement links TRBV19 to TRBJ2-1; 12 bases agree with TRBD1. Germline-derived CDR1 and CDR2 are LNHDA and SQIVND (reference sequence). The V and J ends lost 6 bases and 3 bases, in that order; junction bases with no gene match: 6. The CDR3 extends over 16 amino acids. CDR3 coding DNA: TGTGCCAGTAGCCGTGGGGACAGGGGGCGCTACAATGAGCAGTTCTTC. It yields the protein CASSRGDRGRYNEQFF.

V usage is TRBV10-3 and J usage is TRBJ2-5; the match to TRBD1 covers 12 bases. The CDR3 is 16 amino acids. Looked up from germline, CDR1 is ENHRY and CDR2 is SYGVKD. V was pared by 7 bases and J by 0 bases, with 6 bases of the junction left unmatched. CDR3 in DNA: TGTGCCATCAAAGGGACAGGGGGCGAGGACCAAGAGACCCAGTACTTC. It encodes CAIKGTGGEDQETQYF.

This clone was recorded many times. V usage is TRBV13 and J usage is TRBJ2-1; a possible D gene is TRBD2 (6 bases). V lost 5 bases and J 0 bases, leaving 11 bases between the germline ends. In germline, CDR1 is PRHDT, CDR2 FYEKMQ (reference sequence). The CDR3 is 15 residues long. The DNA for the CDR3 is TGTGCCAGCAGCCCCGGGGGAAGCTCCTACAATGAGCAGTTCTTC. As protein: CASSPGGSSYNEQFF. Complete variable domain (other parts from reference TRBV13 and TRBJ2-1): AAGVIQSPRHLIKEKRETATLKCYPIPRHDTVYWYQQGPGQDPQFLISFYEKMQSDKGSIPDRFSAQQFSDYHSELNMSSLELGDSALYFCASSPGGSSYNEQFFGPGTRLTVL.

The chain combines TRBV15 with TRBJ2-3, with 7 positions matching TRBD2. The junction had 10 bases not matched to a gene; V was cut back by 5 bases and J by 2 bases. The V gene's germline CDR1 is LNHNV and CDR2 YYDKDF (reference sequence). The CDR3 runs to 16 residues. CDR3 amino acids: CATSGYGAGNTDTQYF. CDR3 DNA sequence: TGTGCCACCAGCGGATACGGAGCGGGGAACACAGATACGCAGTATTTT.

The rearrangement joins TRBV6-2 or TRBV6-3 to TRBJ2-1; 8 bases match TRBD1. This CDR3 is 15 amino acids long. With V trimmed by 6 bases and J by 1 base, 5 bases remained unmatched. Germline V gene lookup returns CDR1 MNHEY and CDR2 SVGEGT. CDR3 sequence reads: CASSRGLLSYNEQFF. The CDR3 nucleotides are TGTGCCAGCAGCAGGGGGCTTTTGTCCTACAATGAGCAGTTCTTC.

The chain employs TRBV21-1 and TRBJ1-5; the DNA was not compared with TRBD1, the D call given in the table. TRBV21-1 is a pseudogene locus. The CDR3 consists of 17 residues. CDR3 nucleotide sequence: TGTGCCAGCAGCAAGGGCGGCAGGGATAATAGCAATCAGCCCCAGCATTTT. Its translation is CASSKGGRDNSNQPQHF.

The J gene is TRBJ2-5, the V gene TRBV7-2; 9 nucleotides agree with TRBD1. The CDR3 consists of 13 residues. V lost 4 bases and J lost 5; bases outside the gene matches: 2. Germline V CDR1 and CDR2: SGHTA, FQGNSA. CDR3 amino acids: CASSSGQGETQYF. CDR3 in DNA: TGTGCCAGCAGCTCCGGACAGGGGGAGACCCAGTACTTC. Supplemented by reference TRBV7-2 and TRBJ2-5, the full variable domain reads GAGVSQSPSNKVTEKGKDVELRCDPISGHTALYWYRQSLGQGLEFLIYFQGNSAPDKSGLPSDRFSAERTGGSVSTLTIQRTQQEDSAVYLCASSSGQGETQYFGPGTRLLVL.

The J gene is TRBJ2-5, the V gene TRBV10-3, with D maybe TRBD2 (6 bases). CDR1 is ENHRY, CDR2 SYGVKD, per germline. CDR3 length equals 15 residues. V dropped 6 bases and J dropped 1 base, with 15 bases sitting between them. For the CDR3, the DNA is TGTGCCATCAGGTCGGGGGTCGGGTTCCAAGAGACCCAGTACTTC. Its translation: CAIRSGVGFQETQYF.

CDR3 nucleotide sequence: TGCGCCAGCAGCCAAGACGGGACAGGGGGGATACTTTCTGGAAACACCATATATTTT. It codes for CASSQDGTGGILSGNTIYF. This sequence joins TRBV4-1 and TRBJ1-3, with TRBD1 matching over 11 bases. Germline CDR1 MGHRA, CDR2 YSYEKL. The CDR3 loop spans 19 amino acids. Trimming cost V 0 bases and J 1 base; bases outside gene matches: 8.

V is TRBV9 and J is TRBJ2-3; D may be TRBD1 (5 bases). CDR3 size: 16 residues. V dropped 5 bases and J dropped 0 bases, with 16 bases sitting between them. Germline V gives CDR1 SGDLS, CDR2 YYNGEE. The CDR3 here is CASSRATGQSTDTQYF. The CDR3, as DNA: TGTGCCAGCAGTAGAGCAACAGGACAAAGCACAGATACGCAGTATTTT.

With regard to this clone: At one end the junction does not follow the germline gene, possibly because of a read error. The chain uses TRBV28 and TRBJ2-7; D possibly corresponds to TRBD1 (6 bases). Germline V CDR1 and CDR2: MDHEN, SYDVKM. The CDR3 is made up of 14 amino acids. CDR3 bases: TGTGCCAGCAGTTTACAGGGACATGGACCCTTCGGTCGCTTC. Amino acid sequence: CASSLQGHGPFGRF.

J is TRBJ1-5 and V is TRBV28; D is undetermined. The CDR3 length is 14 residues. The V gene lost 3 bases and the J gene lost 2 bases, with 8 bases spanning the gap. Germline lookup yields CDR1 MDHEN and CDR2 SYDVKM. CDR3 nucleotide sequence: TGTGCCAGCAGTTTTTTGAGGGGCAATCAGCCCCAGCATTTT. Translation gives CASSFLRGNQPQHF.

The chain combines TRBV11-2 with TRBJ1-1, with a weak D call TRBD1 (6 bases). CDR1 and CDR2 from the germline V gene are SGHAT and FQNNGV. The CDR3 is made up of 14 amino acids. Deletions cut 3 bases from V and 1 base from J, with 9 bases between. The CDR3 here is CASSFTGSNTEAFF. CDR3 DNA: TGTGCCAGCAGCTTTACAGGGTCGAACACTGAAGCTTTCTTT.

The rearrangement links TRBV7-3 to TRBJ2-6, with 12 bases identical to TRBD1. This CDR3 has 18 residues. Trimming cost V 4 bases and J 0 bases; bases outside gene matches: 4. From germline, CDR1 is SGHTA and CDR2 FQGTGA. The CDR3 sequence: CASSWGQGASSGANVLTF. The CDR3 DNA sequence: TGTGCCAGCAGCTGGGGACAGGGGGCCAGCTCTGGGGCCAACGTCCTGACTTTC.